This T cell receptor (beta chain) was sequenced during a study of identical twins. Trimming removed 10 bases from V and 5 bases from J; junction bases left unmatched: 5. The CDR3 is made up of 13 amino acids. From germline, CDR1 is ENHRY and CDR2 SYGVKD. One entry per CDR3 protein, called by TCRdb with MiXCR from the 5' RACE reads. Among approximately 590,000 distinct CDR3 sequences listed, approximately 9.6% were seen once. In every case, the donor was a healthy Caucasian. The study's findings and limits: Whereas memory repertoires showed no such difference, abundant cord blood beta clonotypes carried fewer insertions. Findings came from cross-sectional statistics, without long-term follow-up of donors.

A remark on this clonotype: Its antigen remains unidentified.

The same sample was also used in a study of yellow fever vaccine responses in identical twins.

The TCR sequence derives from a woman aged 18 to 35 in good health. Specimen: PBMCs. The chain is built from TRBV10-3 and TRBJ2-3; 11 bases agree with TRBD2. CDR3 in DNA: TGTGCCACCAGCCTAGCGGGAGGAGATACGCAGTATTTT. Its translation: CATSLAGGDTQYF.